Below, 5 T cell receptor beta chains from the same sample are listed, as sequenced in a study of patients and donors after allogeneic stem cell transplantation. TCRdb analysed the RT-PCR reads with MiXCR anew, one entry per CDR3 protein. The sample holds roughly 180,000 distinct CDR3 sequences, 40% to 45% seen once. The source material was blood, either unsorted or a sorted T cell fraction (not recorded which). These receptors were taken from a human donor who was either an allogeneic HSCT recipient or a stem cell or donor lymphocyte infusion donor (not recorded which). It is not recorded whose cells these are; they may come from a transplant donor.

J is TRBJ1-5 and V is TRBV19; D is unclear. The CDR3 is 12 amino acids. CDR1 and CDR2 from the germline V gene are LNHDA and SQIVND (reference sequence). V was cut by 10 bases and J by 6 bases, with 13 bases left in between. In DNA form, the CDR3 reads TGTGCCATGGGCGGGATAGGTCAGCCCCAGCATTTT. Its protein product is CAMGGIGQPQHF.

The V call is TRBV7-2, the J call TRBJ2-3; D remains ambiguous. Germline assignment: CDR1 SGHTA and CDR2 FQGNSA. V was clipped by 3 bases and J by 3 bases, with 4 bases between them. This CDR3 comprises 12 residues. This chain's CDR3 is CASSLPTDTQYF. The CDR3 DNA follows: TGTGCCAGCAGCTTGCCGACAGATACGCAGTATTTT.

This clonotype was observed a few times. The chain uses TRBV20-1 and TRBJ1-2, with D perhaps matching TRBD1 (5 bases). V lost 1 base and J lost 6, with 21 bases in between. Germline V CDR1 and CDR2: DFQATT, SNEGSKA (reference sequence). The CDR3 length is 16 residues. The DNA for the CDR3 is TGCAGTGCTAGAGGGGCTAGACAGCAAATCCGAGATGGCTACACCTTC. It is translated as CSARGARQQIRDGYTF.

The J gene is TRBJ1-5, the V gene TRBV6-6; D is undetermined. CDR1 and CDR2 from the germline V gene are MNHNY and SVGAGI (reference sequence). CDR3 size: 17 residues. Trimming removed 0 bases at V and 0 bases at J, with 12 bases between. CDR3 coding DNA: TGTGCCAGCAGTTACTCGGTCGCTGGGAATAGCAATCAGCCCCAGCATTTT. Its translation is CASSYSVAGNSNQPQHF.

CDR3 DNA: TGTGCCACCAGCAGAGATTCCCGGATCGGGGGACAGGGGTACGAGCAGTACTTC. Protein product: CATSRDSRIGGQGYEQYF. The V gene is TRBV15, the J gene TRBJ2-7; 10 nucleotides line up with TRBD1. The germline CDR1 and CDR2 sequences are LNHNV and YYDKDF (reference sequence). The junction had 12 bases not matched to a gene; V was cut back by 0 bases and J by 4 bases. The CDR3 is 18 residues long. Supplemented by reference TRBV15 and TRBJ2-7, the full variable domain reads DAMVIQNPRYQVTQFGKPVTLSCSQTLNHNVMYWYQQKSSQAPKLLFHYYDKDFNNEADTPDNFQSRRPNTSFCFLDIRSPGLGDTAMYLCATSRDSRIGGQGYEQYFGPGTRLTVT.